This T cell receptor beta chain was documented in a study of blood T cell repertoires in COVID-19. About the research overall: COVID-19 samples, acute and convalescent, were from the United States, Italy and Spain. Sample material is recorded as cDNA or gDNA derived from T cells, B-cell-depleted T cells, or PBMCs.

The repertoire was sequenced with immunoSEQ multiplex PCR; TCRdb's copy has only in-frame clones and lacks some. The profile covers approximately 27,000 clones, with almost 90% appearing a single time and 15% to 20% taken by the ten largest. The TCR sequence derives from a man between 65 and 85 years old with acute or convalescent COVID-19. The sample comprised peripheral blood.

This chain's CDR3 is CASSMRQGVYGYTF. The CDR3 DNA reads TGTGCCAGTAGTATGCGACAGGGGGTCTATGGCTACACCTTC. J is TRBJ1-2 and V is TRBV19; TRBD1 aligns across 9 bases. The junction had 3 bases not matched to a gene; V was cut back by 3 bases and J by 4 bases. Germline loops: CDR1 LNHDA, CDR2 SQIVND (reference sequence). The CDR3 extends over 14 amino acids.